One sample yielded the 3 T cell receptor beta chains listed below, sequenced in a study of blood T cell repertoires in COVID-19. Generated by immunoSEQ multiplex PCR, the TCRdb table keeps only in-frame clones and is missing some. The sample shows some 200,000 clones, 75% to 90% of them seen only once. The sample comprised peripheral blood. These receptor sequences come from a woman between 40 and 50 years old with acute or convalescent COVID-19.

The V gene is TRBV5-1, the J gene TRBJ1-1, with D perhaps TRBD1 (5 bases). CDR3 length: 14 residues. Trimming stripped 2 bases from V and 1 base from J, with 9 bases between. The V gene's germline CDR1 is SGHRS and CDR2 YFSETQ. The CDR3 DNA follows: TGCGCCAGCAGCTTATGGACACAGAACACTGAAGCTTTCTTT. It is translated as CASSLWTQNTEAFF.

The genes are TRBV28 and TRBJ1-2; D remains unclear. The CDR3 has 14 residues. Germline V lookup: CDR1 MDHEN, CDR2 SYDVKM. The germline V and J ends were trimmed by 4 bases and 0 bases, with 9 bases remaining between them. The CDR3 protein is CASSYAGANYGYTF. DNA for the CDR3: TGTGCCAGCAGTTATGCCGGGGCTAACTATGGCTACACCTTC.

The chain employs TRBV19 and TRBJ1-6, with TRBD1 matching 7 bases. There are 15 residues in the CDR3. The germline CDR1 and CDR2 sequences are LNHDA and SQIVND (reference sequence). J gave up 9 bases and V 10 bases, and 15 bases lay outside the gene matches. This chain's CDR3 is CATQFSTTGSSPLHF. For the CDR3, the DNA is TGTGCCACCCAATTCTCCACGACAGGGAGTTCACCCCTCCACTTT.